The sequence of this T cell receptor beta chain was determined in a study of shared clonotypes between healthy human individuals. About the research overall: Used for every donor were three CD4 naive, three CD4 memory, two CD8 naive and one CD8 memory plate. Study outcomes and limitations: The naive CD4 repertoires of several donors were compared, and roughly 5.1% of clonotypes were shared. The generation probabilities recorded for non-shared clonotypes fell below those of clonotypes shared by all four donors.

This CDR3 has 15 amino acids. V dropped 0 bases and J dropped 3; count of bases not matched to a gene: 5. Germline V gene sequence: CDR1 MNHEY, CDR2 SVGAGI. With regard to this clone: Its cognate antigen is unknown.

Genomic DNA per cell subset filled all wells of several immunoSEQ plates. Repertoires were generated with immunoSEQ multiplex PCR, while TCRdb's copy carries only in-frame clones and drops some. The sample has 2,500,000 or so clones; roughly 90% are singletons. V and J are TRBV6-5 and TRBJ2-7, with TRBD1 matching over 7 bases. Material: naive CD4+ T cells from PBMCs. Noted subset: CD45RA+ positively selected. This receptor was obtained from a man aged 18 to 30 in good health. Some clones in this sample may be carry-over from other donors' samples. The CDR3 DNA reads as TGTGCCAGCAGTTACTCGAACAGGGGTTACTACGAGCAGTACTTC. It specifies CASSYSNRGYYEQYF.